The sequence of this TCR beta chain was determined in a study of human T cells and chemical hapten exposure. Study in general: Once 0.01% DPC had been applied to the upper back by patch test, readings were taken at 6 days. Findings and caveats of the study: Compared to controls, expanded TCRs made significantly more large clusters of similar CDR3s.

There are a few counts of this clonotype. What it recognizes is unknown. Time point noted: patch test 1, 2 weeks after DPC sensitization. The sample's treatment: therapeutic diphenylcyclopropenone sensitization with weekly scalp DPC. What the library attached to individual cDNA molecules were unique molecular identifiers. MiXCR was run by TCRdb on the RACE reads, yielding one entry per CDR3 protein. The table lists approximately 340,000 distinct CDR3 sequences, around 7% of them singletons, with around 8.4% in the top ten. Germline V CDR1 and CDR2: SGHAT, FQNNGV. Trimming removed 4 bases from V and 4 bases from J, with 10 bases in between. The CDR3 extends over 13 amino acids.

This TCR came from a woman aged 18 to 35 with alopecia areata. Some clones in this sample may be carry-over from other donors' samples. The rearrangement joins TRBV11-2 to TRBJ1-2; no clear D gene. The sequenced sample was whole blood, obtained in connection with sensitization to the hapten diphenylcyclopropenone (DPC). This CDR3 reads CASSSGMGYGYTF. In DNA form, the CDR3 reads TGTGCCAGCAGCTCTGGAATGGGCTATGGCTACACCTTC.